The 30 T cell receptor beta chains listed next were all sequenced from one sample in a study of blood T cell repertoires in COVID-19. Profiled with immunoSEQ multiplex PCR; TCRdb holds only in-frame clones, not every one. In the table there are about 260,000 clones, roughly 82% of which are singletons. The sample consisted of PBMCs or T cells enriched from blood (not recorded which). The receptor source for this set is a woman between 45 and 65 years old who had recovered from COVID-19.

The V gene is TRBV18, the J gene TRBJ1-4; 7 nucleotides line up with TRBD1. This CDR3 is built from 15 residues. Germline V gene lookup returns CDR1 KGHSH and CDR2 LQKENI. With 1 base clipped from V and 6 bases from J, the junction kept 5 bases outside the gene matches. The CDR3 here is CASSPQKGADEKLFF. The CDR3 nucleotides read TGTGCCAGCTCACCACAAAAGGGGGCGGATGAAAAACTGTTTTTT.

This chain links TRBV28 with TRBJ1-6, with D uncertain. V gave up 4 bases and J gave up 6 bases, with 10 bases separating them. In germline, CDR1 is MDHEN, CDR2 SYDVKM. CDR3 length: 14 residues. For the CDR3, the DNA is TGTGCCAGCAGTTCTTACATATCTAATTCACCCCTCCACTTT. As protein: CASSSYISNSPLHF.

This chain uses TRBV9 with TRBJ2-5; TRBD2 aligns across 7 bases. V lost 0 bases, J lost 3 bases, and 5 bases stayed unmatched. This CDR3 contains 15 residues. Germline V lookup: CDR1 SGDLS, CDR2 YYNGEE. The CDR3 DNA is TGTGCCAGCAGCGTAGGTCTAGCGGTGGAAGAGACCCAGTACTTC. Its protein product is CASSVGLAVEETQYF.

This chain links TRBV4-1 with TRBJ1-1; D may be TRBD1 (6 bases). V was pared by 2 bases and J by 5 bases, with 9 bases between. CDR1 is MGHRA, CDR2 YSYEKL, per germline. The CDR3 sequence is 13 residues long. The CDR3 sequence is CASSQLRGTEAFF. DNA of the CDR3: TGCGCCAGCAGCCAACTCAGGGGAACTGAAGCTTTCTTT.

The gene calls are TRBV3-1 (or the pseudogene TRBV3-2) and TRBJ1-2, with a possible D match to TRBD1 (6 bases). The germline V gene encodes CDR1 LGHDT and CDR2 YNNKEL (reference sequence). V shed 4 bases and J shed 6 bases, with 15 bases lying between them. The CDR3 has 14 residues. The CDR3 reads CASSPTRGGHGYTF. CDR3 coding DNA: TGTGCCAGCAGCCCGACTAGGGGGGGCCATGGCTACACCTTC.

The V and J genes are TRBV5-3 and TRBJ1-1, with D maybe TRBD1 (5 bases). TRBV5-3 is noted as an ORF with a role that remains uncertain. The CDR3 contains 14 residues. Trimming cost V 1 base and J 4 bases, with 11 bases left between them. CDR3 nucleotides: TGTGCCAGAAGCTTGTCCAGGGAAAGCACTGAAGCTTTCTTT. As protein: CARSLSRESTEAFF.

A few counts support this clone. The CDR3 bases are TGTGCCAGTAACGAGGGACAGGGAGACTATGGCTACACCTTC. Amino acid sequence: CASNEGQGDYGYTF. The chain combines TRBV19 with TRBJ1-2; TRBD1 agrees at 9 bases. Germline CDR1 is LNHDA and CDR2 is SQIVND (reference sequence). The CDR3 covers 14 residues. V lost 7 bases and J lost 3; bases outside the gene matches: 6.

This chain uses TRBV2 with TRBJ2-3, with a possible D match to TRBD2 (6 bases). V gave up 8 bases and J gave up 0 bases, with 12 bases separating them. Germline CDR1 SNHLY, CDR2 FYNNEI. CDR3 size: 14 residues. The CDR3 bases are TGTGCCAGCCGGAGGGCGGCTAGCACAGATACGCAGTATTTT. Encoded protein: CASRRAASTDTQYF.

This clone was recorded a few times. The chain links TRBV10-2 to TRBJ1-5, with D unclear. Trimming removed 6 bases from V and 2 bases from J, with 14 bases in between. Germline V gene sequence: CDR1 WSHSY, CDR2 SAAADI. This CDR3 region has 15 residues. CDR3 residues: CASSRGAYGNQPQHF. CDR3 sequence (DNA): TGCGCCAGCAGCCGCGGAGCGTATGGCAATCAGCCCCAGCATTTT.

The V gene is TRBV5-1, the J gene TRBJ2-7; perhaps TRBD1 as D (5 bases). V was pared by 0 bases and J by 3 bases, with 10 bases between. This CDR3 is 14 amino acids long. The germline gives CDR1 SGHRS, CDR2 YFSETQ. The CDR3 nucleotides read TGCGCCAGCAGCTTGGGGGGCGGAGACTACGAGCAGTACTTC. Amino acid sequence: CASSLGGGDYEQYF. The complete variable domain, with remaining parts taken from reference TRBV5-1 and TRBJ2-7, reads KAGVTQTPRYLIKTRGQQVTLSCSPISGHRSVSWYQQTPGQGLQFLFEYFSETQRNKGNFPGRFSGRQFSNSRSEMNVSTLELGDSALYLCASSLGGGDYEQYFGPGTRLTVT.

This clone was seen just once. In DNA form, the CDR3 reads TGTGCCATCAGTGAGTCGTTGGGGACTAGCAATGGAGTCGGGGAGCTGTTTTTT. As protein: CAISESLGTSNGVGELFF. The rearrangement links TRBV10-3 to TRBJ2-2; TRBD2 agrees at 9 bases. After removal of 0 bases from V and 7 bases from J, the junction contained 12 bases not matched to a gene. This CDR3 contains 18 residues. Germline V lookup: CDR1 ENHRY, CDR2 SYGVKD.

The rearrangement uses TRBV25-1 and TRBJ2-2, with D perhaps matching TRBD2 (6 bases). Trimming shortened V by 2 bases and J by 8 bases, and 15 bases separated the two germline ends. CDR3 length: 15 residues. Per the germline V gene, CDR1 is MGHDK and CDR2 is SYGVNS. The CDR3 sequence: CASSEQPGEVGELFF. Here the CDR3 DNA reads TGTGCCAGCAGTGAACAACCTGGGGAGGTGGGGGAGCTGTTTTTT.

The chain joins TRBV5-5 to TRBJ1-3; no clear D gene. CDR3 length equals 14 residues. Trimming left V 0 bases short and J 0 bases short, with 4 bases between. Germline CDR1 is SGHKS and CDR2 is YYEKEE (reference sequence). The CDR3 DNA reads as TGTGCCAGCAGCTTGGCGGGCTCTGGAAACACCATATATTTT. Its protein is CASSLAGSGNTIYF.

Points on this clone: Its ends do not fully match the called genes, so a read error is possible. The rearrangement links TRBV7-7 to TRBJ2-3; 14 bases align to TRBD2. The CDR3 is made up of 16 amino acids. Germline V CDR1 and CDR2: SSHAT, FNYEAQ (reference sequence). In nucleotides, the CDR3 is TGTGCTAGCAGCTTAGGGACTAGCGGGGGCCAAGATACGCAGTATTTT. Its translation: CASSLGTSGGQDTQYF.

The genes are TRBV11-2 and TRBJ1-1, with 9 bases fitting TRBD1. The trim removed 5 bases at V and 1 base at J, leaving 17 bases unmatched. Germline-derived CDR1 and CDR2 are SGHAT and FQNNGV. The CDR3 covers 19 residues. As DNA, the CDR3 is TGTGCCAGCAGCCAACAGGGGGCCCAGGGGGCCTTGGGGAACACTGAAGCTTTCTTT. It yields the protein CASSQQGAQGALGNTEAFF. The full variable domain, in which reference TRBV11-2 and TRBJ1-1 provide the parts outside the CDR3, is EAGVAQSPRYKIIEKRQSVAFWCNPISGHATLYWYQQILGQGPKLLIQFQNNGVVDDSQLPKDRFSAERLKGVDSTLKIQPAKLEDSAVYLCASSQQGAQGALGNTEAFFGQGTRLTVV.

The chain employs TRBV6-5 and TRBJ2-7; 7 positions match TRBD1. The V gene's germline CDR1 is MNHEY and CDR2 SVGAGI. The V gene end was trimmed by 6 bases and the J gene end by 6 bases; junction bases not matched to a gene: 11. This CDR3 has 14 residues. The CDR3 here is CASSPGQIRGEQYF. The CDR3 region has the DNA TGTGCCAGCAGCCCGGGACAGATCCGAGGCGAGCAGTACTTC.

This clone is a singleton in its sample. V and J are TRBV18 and TRBJ1-3; unclear D gene. The ends were cut back, 2 bases at V and 1 base at J, with 3 bases in the middle. Germline CDR1 is KGHSH and CDR2 is LQKENI. The CDR3 totals 13 residues. DNA of the CDR3: TGTGCCAGCTCACCATCATCTGGAAACACCATATATTTT. It encodes CASSPSSGNTIYF.

This chain uses TRBV6-2 or TRBV6-3 with TRBJ2-7; 7 positions match TRBD1. The V gene's germline CDR1 is MNHEY and CDR2 SVGEGT. The CDR3 runs 15 residues. Germline trimming cut 2 bases from V and 1 base from J; bases unmatched to any gene: 5. The CDR3 is CASSYGTALSYEQYF. CDR3 nucleotides: TGTGCCAGCAGTTACGGGACAGCGCTTTCCTACGAGCAGTACTTC.

Only one count was recorded for this clone. The rearrangement joins TRBV10-3 to TRBJ2-7; 9 bases are shared with TRBD1. Per the germline V gene, CDR1 is ENHRY and CDR2 is SYGVKD. The CDR3 is 14 residues long. The junction had 5 bases not matched to a gene; V was cut back by 5 bases and J by 3 bases. As DNA, the CDR3 is TGTGCCATCAGTCCGGGACAGGGCCTCTACGAGCAGTACTTC. This encodes CAISPGQGLYEQYF.

The V call is TRBV6-6, the J call TRBJ2-1, with 8 positions matching TRBD2. The germline V gene has CDR1 MNHNY and CDR2 SVGAGI (reference sequence). The CDR3 runs to 16 residues. The V and J ends lost 11 bases and 7 bases, in that order; junction bases with no gene match: 19. CDR3 protein: CASNAPRGGRANEQFF. Written as DNA, the CDR3 is TGTGCCTCAAATGCCCCTCGGGGGGGGAGGGCGAATGAGCAGTTCTTC.

The chain uses TRBV11-2 and TRBJ2-1; 7 bases fit TRBD2. The V segment lost 2 bases and the J segment 6 bases; nucleotides outside the gene matches: 4. Germline V lookup: CDR1 SGHAT, CDR2 FQNNGV. The CDR3 is made up of 14 amino acids. The chain's CDR3 is CASSLTSGGNEQFF. The CDR3 nucleotides read TGTGCCAGCAGCTTAACGTCGGGAGGCAATGAGCAGTTCTTC.

CDR3 DNA sequence: TGTGCCATCAGTGAGTCGGAGACTAACTACGAGCAGTACTTC. Its translation: CAISESETNYEQYF. The rearrangement uses TRBV10-3 and TRBJ2-7, with D maybe TRBD2 (5 bases). This CDR3 has 14 amino acids. V was clipped by 0 bases and J by 3 bases, with 9 bases between them. Germline-derived CDR1 and CDR2 are ENHRY and SYGVKD.

J is TRBJ2-7 and V is TRBV7-9, with D unclear. Trimming removed 3 bases from V and 1 base from J, with 13 bases in between. Germline lookup yields CDR1 SEHNR and CDR2 FQNEAQ (reference sequence). CDR3 length: 15 residues. CDR3 nucleotide sequence: TGTGCCAGCAGCTTGCCGATCAGTAAGTCCTACGAGCAGTACTTC. It translates to CASSLPISKSYEQYF. The full variable domain, rest sourced from reference TRBV7-9 and TRBJ2-7, is DTGVSQNPRHKITKRGQNVTFRCDPISEHNRLYWYRQTLGQGPEFLTYFQNEAQLEKSRLLSDRFSAERPKGSFSTLEIQRTEQGDSAMYLCASSLPISKSYEQYFGPGTRLTVT.

This rearrangement joins TRBV3-1 (or the pseudogene TRBV3-2) to TRBJ2-7; a weak D match, TRBD2 (6 bases). Germline CDR1 reads LGHDT; CDR2 reads YNNKEL (reference sequence). The length of the CDR3 is 13 residues. V gave up 4 bases and J gave up 4 bases, with 11 bases separating them. CDR3 residues: CASSRKTSYEQYF. CDR3 bases: TGTGCCAGCAGCCGAAAGACTAGTTACGAGCAGTACTTC.

The CDR3 sequence is CASSQGQGPLSTEAFF. CDR3 coding DNA: TGCGCCAGCAGCCAGGGACAGGGCCCCCTGAGCACTGAAGCTTTCTTT. The rearrangement joins TRBV4-1 to TRBJ1-1; the match to TRBD1 covers 9 bases. Looked up from germline, CDR1 is MGHRA and CDR2 is YSYEKL. CDR3 size: 16 residues. Trimming took 3 bases from V and 4 from J; bases not matched to a gene: 9.

This clone has a single count. This chain joins TRBV11-2 and TRBJ2-7, with no clear D. The CDR3 extends over 14 amino acids. Germline-derived CDR1 and CDR2 are SGHAT and FQNNGV. V was cut by 0 bases and J by 0 bases, with 6 bases left in between. This chain's CDR3 is CASSLDVASYEQYF. The DNA of the CDR3 is TGTGCCAGCAGCTTAGACGTGGCCTCCTACGAGCAGTACTTC.

The chain joins TRBV7-2 to TRBJ2-7; D unresolved. Germline assignment: CDR1 SGHTA and CDR2 FQGNSA. This CDR3 has 13 amino acids. V lost 4 bases and J lost 5, with 12 bases in between. The CDR3: CASSSTVIHEQYF. CDR3 DNA: TGTGCCAGCAGCTCAACAGTCATCCACGAGCAGTACTTC.

The chain has TRBV24-1 and TRBJ2-5; 8 bases agree with TRBD1. The ends lost 1 base at V and 1 base at J; junction bases unmatched: 7. This CDR3 has 17 amino acids. CDR1 KGHDR and CDR2 SFDVKD come from the germline V gene. The CDR3 loop is CATSDFDRGDFQETQYF. The CDR3 DNA reads TGTGCCACCAGTGATTTCGACAGGGGAGATTTCCAAGAGACCCAGTACTTC.

This clone showed up just once. V usage is TRBV7-9 and J usage is TRBJ1-1; 7 bases align to TRBD1. Germline CDR1 and CDR2: SEHNR and FQNEAQ (reference sequence). With 3 bases clipped from V and 5 bases from J, the junction kept 3 bases outside the gene matches. CDR3 length equals 13 residues. The CDR3 is CASSFDRDTEAFF. In DNA, the CDR3 is TGTGCCAGCAGCTTCGACAGGGATACTGAAGCTTTCTTT.

Concerning this clone: The same CDR3 also results from other DNA sequences found in this sample. The chain combines TRBV19 with TRBJ2-1, with D uncertain. The V end lost 3 bases, the J end lost 7 bases, and 7 bases lay between the germline ends. The CDR3 covers 12 residues. Germline assignment: CDR1 LNHDA and CDR2 SQIVND (reference sequence). As DNA, the CDR3 is TGTGCCAGTAGTATCGGCAGGAATGAGCAGTTCTTC. Protein product: CASSIGRNEQFF.